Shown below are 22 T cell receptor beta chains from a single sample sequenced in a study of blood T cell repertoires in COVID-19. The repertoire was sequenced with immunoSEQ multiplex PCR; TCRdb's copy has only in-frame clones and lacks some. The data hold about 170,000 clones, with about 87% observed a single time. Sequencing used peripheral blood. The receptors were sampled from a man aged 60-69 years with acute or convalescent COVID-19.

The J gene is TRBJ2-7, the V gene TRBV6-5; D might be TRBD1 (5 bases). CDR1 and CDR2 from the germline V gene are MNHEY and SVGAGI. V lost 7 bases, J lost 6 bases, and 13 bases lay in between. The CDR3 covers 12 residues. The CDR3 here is CASNMGQGEQYV. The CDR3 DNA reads TGTGCCAGCAACATGGGGCAAGGCGAGCAGTACGTC.

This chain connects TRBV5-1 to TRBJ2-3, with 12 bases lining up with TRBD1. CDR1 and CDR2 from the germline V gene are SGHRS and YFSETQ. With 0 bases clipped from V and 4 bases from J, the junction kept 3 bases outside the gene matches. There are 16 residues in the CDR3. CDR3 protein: CASSLGGTGGADTQYF. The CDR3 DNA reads TGCGCCAGCAGCTTGGGCGGGACAGGGGGCGCAGATACGCAGTATTTT.

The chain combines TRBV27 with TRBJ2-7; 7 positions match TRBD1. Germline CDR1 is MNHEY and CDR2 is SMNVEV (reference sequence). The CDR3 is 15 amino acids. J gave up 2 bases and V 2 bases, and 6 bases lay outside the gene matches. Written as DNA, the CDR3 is TGTGCCAGCAGTTTACGACAGGGTACCCCCTACGAGCAGTACGTC. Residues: CASSLRQGTPYEQYV.

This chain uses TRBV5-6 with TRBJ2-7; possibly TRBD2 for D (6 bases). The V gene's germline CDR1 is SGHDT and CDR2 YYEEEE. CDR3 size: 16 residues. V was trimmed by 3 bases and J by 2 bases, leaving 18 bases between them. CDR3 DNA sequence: TGTGCCAGCAGCTCTCTATCGGGACTGACGACCTACGAGCAGTACGTC. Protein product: CASSSLSGLTTYEQYV.

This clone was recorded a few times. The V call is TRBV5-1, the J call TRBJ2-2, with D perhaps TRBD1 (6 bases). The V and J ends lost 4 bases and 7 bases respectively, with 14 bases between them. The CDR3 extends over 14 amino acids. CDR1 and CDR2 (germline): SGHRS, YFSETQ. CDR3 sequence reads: CASSRRQDGGELFF. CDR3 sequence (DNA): TGCGCCAGCAGCAGGCGACAGGATGGCGGGGAGCTGTTTTTT.

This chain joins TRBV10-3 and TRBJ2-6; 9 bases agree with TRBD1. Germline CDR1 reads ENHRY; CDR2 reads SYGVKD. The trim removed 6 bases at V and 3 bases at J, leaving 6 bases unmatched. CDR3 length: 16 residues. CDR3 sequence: CAISPNRGLGANVLTF. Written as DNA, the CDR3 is TGTGCCATCAGCCCTAACAGGGGGCTTGGGGCCAACGTCCTGACTTTC.

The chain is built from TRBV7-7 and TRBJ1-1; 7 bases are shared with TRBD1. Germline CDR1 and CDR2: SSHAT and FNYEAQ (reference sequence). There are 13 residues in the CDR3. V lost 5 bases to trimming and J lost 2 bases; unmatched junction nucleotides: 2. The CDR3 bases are TGTGCCAGCAGCAGGGACAGAAACACTGAAGCTTTCTTT. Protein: CASSRDRNTEAFF.

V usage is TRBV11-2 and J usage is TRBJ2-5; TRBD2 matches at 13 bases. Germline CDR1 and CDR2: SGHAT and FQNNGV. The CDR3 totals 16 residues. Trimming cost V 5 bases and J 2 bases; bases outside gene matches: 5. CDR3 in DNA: TGTGCCAGCAGCCGTGGGACTAGCGGGGCTCAAGAGACCCAGTACTTC. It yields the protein CASSRGTSGAQETQYF.

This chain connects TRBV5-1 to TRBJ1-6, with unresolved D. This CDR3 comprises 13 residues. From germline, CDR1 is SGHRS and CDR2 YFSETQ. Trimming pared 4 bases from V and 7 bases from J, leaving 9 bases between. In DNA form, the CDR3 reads TGCGCCAGCAGCGTTTACAGAAATTCACCCCTCCACTTT. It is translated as CASSVYRNSPLHF.

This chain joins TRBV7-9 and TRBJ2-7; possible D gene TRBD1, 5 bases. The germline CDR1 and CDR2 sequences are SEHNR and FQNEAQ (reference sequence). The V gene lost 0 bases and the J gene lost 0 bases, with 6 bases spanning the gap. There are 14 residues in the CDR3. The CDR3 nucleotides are TGTGCCAGCAGCTTAGCGGACAACTCCTACGAGCAGTACGTC. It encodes CASSLADNSYEQYV.

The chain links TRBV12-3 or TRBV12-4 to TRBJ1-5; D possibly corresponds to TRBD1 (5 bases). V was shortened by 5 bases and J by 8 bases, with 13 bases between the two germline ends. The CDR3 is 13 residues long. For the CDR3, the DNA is TGTGCCAGCAGTCCCTTCTGGGGGGAGCCCCAGCATTTT. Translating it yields CASSPFWGEPQHF.

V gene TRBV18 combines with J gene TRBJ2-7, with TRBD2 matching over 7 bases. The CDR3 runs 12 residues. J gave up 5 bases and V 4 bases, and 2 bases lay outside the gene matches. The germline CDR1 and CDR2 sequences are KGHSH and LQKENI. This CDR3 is CASSQGGNEQYV. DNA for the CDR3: TGTGCCAGCTCACAGGGAGGGAACGAGCAGTACGTC.

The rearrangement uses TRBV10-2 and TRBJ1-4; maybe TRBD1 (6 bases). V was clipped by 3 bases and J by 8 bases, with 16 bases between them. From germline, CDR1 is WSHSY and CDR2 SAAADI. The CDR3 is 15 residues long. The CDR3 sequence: CASSDAAGAKEKLFF. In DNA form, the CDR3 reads TGCGCCAGCAGTGACGCCGCGGGGGCGAAAGAAAAACTGTTTTTT.

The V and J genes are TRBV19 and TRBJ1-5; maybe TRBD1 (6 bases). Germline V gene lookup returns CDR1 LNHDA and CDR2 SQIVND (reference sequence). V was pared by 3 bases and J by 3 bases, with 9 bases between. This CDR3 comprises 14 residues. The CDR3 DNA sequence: TGTGCCAGTAGTATGGCAGGGGCCAATCAGCCCCAGCATTTT. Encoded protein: CASSMAGANQPQHF. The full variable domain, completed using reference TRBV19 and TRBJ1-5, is DGGITQSPKYLFRKEGQNVTLSCEQNLNHDAMYWYRQDPGQGLRLIYYSQIVNDFQKGDIAEGYSVSREKKESFPLTVTSAQKNPTAFYLCASSMAGANQPQHFGDGTRLSIL.

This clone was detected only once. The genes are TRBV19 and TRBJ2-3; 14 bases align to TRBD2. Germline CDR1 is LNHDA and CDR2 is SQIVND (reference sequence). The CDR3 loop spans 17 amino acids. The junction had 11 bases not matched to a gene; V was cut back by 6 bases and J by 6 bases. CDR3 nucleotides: TGTGCCAGTAGCTCCCCGGGACTAGCGGGAGTATTGGATACGCAGTATTTT. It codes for CASSSPGLAGVLDTQYF.

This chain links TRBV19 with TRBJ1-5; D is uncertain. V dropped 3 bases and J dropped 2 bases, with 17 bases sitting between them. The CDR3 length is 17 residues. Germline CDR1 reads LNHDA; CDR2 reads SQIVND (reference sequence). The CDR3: CASSILWQRVGNQPQHF. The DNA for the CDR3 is TGTGCCAGTAGTATTTTGTGGCAGCGAGTGGGCAATCAGCCCCAGCATTTT.

The CDR3 bases are TGTGCCAGCAGCTCGTACGAGTTAGCGGCCCTATGGCAGTATTTT. As protein: CASSSYELAALWQYF. V is TRBV7-2 and J is TRBJ2-3; perhaps TRBD2 as D (6 bases). Looked up from germline, CDR1 is SGHTA and CDR2 is FQGNSA. V was cut by 4 bases and J by 11 bases, with 22 bases left in between. The CDR3 is 15 amino acids.

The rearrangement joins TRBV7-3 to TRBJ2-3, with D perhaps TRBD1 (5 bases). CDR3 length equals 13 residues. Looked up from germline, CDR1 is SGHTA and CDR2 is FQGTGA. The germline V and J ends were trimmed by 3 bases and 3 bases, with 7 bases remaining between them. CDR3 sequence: CASSFQGTDTQYF. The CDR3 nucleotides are TGTGCCAGCAGCTTCCAGGGAACAGATACGCAGTATTTT.

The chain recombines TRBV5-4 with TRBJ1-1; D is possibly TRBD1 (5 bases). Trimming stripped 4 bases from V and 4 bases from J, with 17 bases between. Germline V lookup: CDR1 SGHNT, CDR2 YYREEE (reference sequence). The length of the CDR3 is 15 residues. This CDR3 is CASSPPRDFGTEAFF. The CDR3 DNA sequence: TGTGCCAGCAGCCCACCTCGGGACTTCGGCACTGAAGCTTTCTTT.

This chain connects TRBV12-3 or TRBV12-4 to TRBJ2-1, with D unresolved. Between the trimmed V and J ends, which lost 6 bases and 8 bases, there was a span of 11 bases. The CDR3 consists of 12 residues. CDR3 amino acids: CASSLYGDEQFF. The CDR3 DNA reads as TGTGCCAGCAGCCTCTATGGAGATGAGCAGTTCTTC.

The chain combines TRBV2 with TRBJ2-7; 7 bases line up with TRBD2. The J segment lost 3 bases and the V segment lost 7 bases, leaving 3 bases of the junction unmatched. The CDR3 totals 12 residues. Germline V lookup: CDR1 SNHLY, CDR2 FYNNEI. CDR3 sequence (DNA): TGTGCCAGCAAGGCTAGCGGCTACGAGCAGTACGTC. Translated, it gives CASKASGYEQYV.

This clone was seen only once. CDR3 loop: CASTPGGPLELFF. The CDR3, as DNA: TGTGCCAGCACCCCAGGGGGCCCTCTTGAGCTGTTTTTT. The chain uses TRBV2 and TRBJ2-2, with 8 nucleotides matching TRBD1. The CDR3 covers 13 residues. Germline-derived CDR1 and CDR2 are SNHLY and FYNNEI. The junction had 9 bases not matched to a gene; V was cut back by 7 bases and J by 11 bases.